One and the same sample provided the 19 T cell receptor beta chains below, sequenced in a study of human T cells and chemical hapten exposure (dated by TCRdb to the early 2020s). Libraries were made using RACE. These reads were obtained on a NextSeq 500. The public sequencing data were trimmed at Q25 with fastp and processed into clonotypes with MiXCR by TCRdb, which kept only in-frame beta chains. Each entry merges the rows of one CDR3 protein and shows their most common DNA and genes. The table for this sample lists 180,000 or so distinct CDR3 sequences; about a fifth of them were counted only once. The ten largest clonotypes hold under 7.5% of the sample. The sample's time point label is to be understood as: patch test 1, 2 weeks after DPC sensitization. What the treatment or condition label conveys for this sample: therapeutic diphenylcyclopropenone sensitization with weekly scalp DPC. This sample comprised whole blood, obtained in connection with sensitization to the hapten diphenylcyclopropenone (DPC). The receptors shown here come from a woman between 45 and 60 years old with alopecia areata. Some clones in this sample may be carry-over from other donors' samples.

This clonotype was observed a few times. This sequence joins TRBV19 and TRBJ2-7, with 12 bases that match TRBD1. The ends lost 3 bases at V and 2 bases at J; junction bases unmatched: 5. This CDR3 has 16 amino acids. Germline lookup yields CDR1 LNHDA and CDR2 SQIVND (reference sequence). CDR3 in amino acids: CASSIVRDRGPYEQYF. The DNA for the CDR3 is TGTGCCAGTAGTATCGTAAGGGACAGGGGGCCCTACGAGCAGTACTTC.

This clonotype has just a few counts. The J gene is TRBJ2-7, the V gene TRBV20-1; 14 bases align to TRBD2. The germline V gene has CDR1 DFQATT and CDR2 SNEGSKA (reference sequence). The V gene end was trimmed by 5 bases and the J gene end by 7 bases; junction bases not matched to a gene: 10. CDR3 length: 15 amino acids. CDR3 sequence reads: CSASRLAGGLGEQYF. CDR3 nucleotide sequence: TGCAGTGCTTCCCGACTAGCGGGAGGGCTGGGGGAGCAGTACTTC.

This clonotype was counted only a few times. This chain uses TRBV7-9 with TRBJ1-5; D gene uncertain. V was shortened by 1 base and J by 6 bases, with 7 bases between the two germline ends. The CDR3 totals 13 residues. Germline V gene sequence: CDR1 SEHNR, CDR2 FQNEAQ (reference sequence). The CDR3 nucleotides read TGTGCCAGCAGCTTAGGGAGTTTTCAGCCCCAGCATTTT. Amino acid sequence: CASSLGSFQPQHF.

This clonotype was detected a few times. The J gene is TRBJ2-3, the V gene TRBV27; TRBD2 aligns across 12 bases. The CDR3 is 16 residues long. Germline-derived CDR1 and CDR2 are MNHEY and SMNVEV (reference sequence). The trim removed 5 bases at V and 4 bases at J, leaving 7 bases unmatched. The CDR3 DNA sequence: TGTGCCAGCAGTACCAGACTAGCGGGAGTGGCAGATACGCAGTATTTT. Its translation: CASSTRLAGVADTQYF.

The V and J genes are TRBV10-2 and TRBJ2-7, with 7 bases identical to TRBD2. The CDR3 contains 14 residues. Germline CDR1 and CDR2: WSHSY and SAAADI. Unmatched junction bases numbered 12, after V lost 10 bases and J lost 3 bases. The CDR3 spells CANQTGTTDYEQYF. In nucleotides, the CDR3 is TGCGCCAACCAAACCGGGACTACTGACTACGAGCAGTACTTC.

Here the CDR3 reads CASSYTNTQYF. CDR3 nucleotide sequence: TGTGCCAGCAGTTACACCAATACGCAGTATTTT. V usage is TRBV6-2 or TRBV6-3 and J usage is TRBJ2-3, with D unclear. Deletions cut 2 bases from V and 7 bases from J, with 4 bases between. The CDR3 runs to 11 residues. Germline V gene lookup returns CDR1 MNHEY and CDR2 SVGEGT.

The V call is TRBV5-1, the J call TRBJ2-2; perhaps TRBD1 as D (5 bases). With 2 bases removed from V and 6 bases from J, the gap between germline ends came to 20 bases. CDR1 and CDR2 from the germline V gene are SGHRS and YFSETQ. The CDR3 extends over 17 amino acids. CDR3 sequence (DNA): TGCGCCAGCAGCTTACAGGTTATGGGGAACCTCGCCGGGGAGCTGTTTTTT. The encoded protein is CASSLQVMGNLAGELFF.

This clonotype was seen a handful of times. The V and J genes are TRBV4-1 and TRBJ1-3; D unclear. The CDR3 consists of 16 residues. The V and J ends lost 4 bases and 5 bases respectively, with 18 bases between them. Germline-derived CDR1 and CDR2 are MGHRA and YSYEKL. The CDR3 coding sequence is TGCGCCAGCAGCCCTACCCCCGGGATCGAAAGAAACACCATATATTTT. It specifies CASSPTPGIERNTIYF.

This sequence joins TRBV25-1 and TRBJ1-2; the D is unclear. V lost 4 bases to trimming and J lost 6 bases, with 6 bases between them. The CDR3 extends over 11 amino acids. Germline V gene data show CDR1 as MGHDK and CDR2 as SYGVNS. CDR3 nucleotide sequence: TGTGCCAGCAGTGCTTTCCATGGCTACACCTTC. This codes for CASSAFHGYTF.

In this sample, this clonotype turned up a few times. The V call is TRBV18, the J call TRBJ2-7, with 9 bases matching TRBD1. Germline CDR1 and CDR2: KGHSH and LQKENI. The CDR3 is made up of 15 amino acids. The V gene end was trimmed by 1 base and the J gene end by 6 bases; junction bases not matched to a gene: 7. The DNA of the CDR3 is TGTGCCAGCTCACCACTTAGGGACAGGGTAAGCGAGCAGTACTTC. The encoded protein is CASSPLRDRVSEQYF.

The CDR3 DNA sequence: TGTGCCAGCAGGAGCCCCACAGATACGCAGTATTTT. Its translation is CASRSPTDTQYF. The chain couples TRBV2 to TRBJ2-3; no definite D call. Germline lookup yields CDR1 SNHLY and CDR2 FYNNEI. V dropped 6 bases and J dropped 2 bases, with 6 bases sitting between them. The CDR3 is 12 residues long.

This clonotype was picked up many times. The chain has TRBV28 and TRBJ2-3; D ambiguous. CDR3 length equals 10 residues. The V and J ends lost 10 bases and 6 bases respectively, with 8 bases between them. Germline V gene lookup returns CDR1 MDHEN and CDR2 SYDVKM. CDR3 sequence: CATSLDTQYF. CDR3 nucleotide sequence: TGTGCCACCTCGTTGGATACGCAGTATTTT. The full variable domain, rest sourced from reference TRBV28 and TRBJ2-3, is DVKVTQSSRYLVKRTGEKVFLECVQDMDHENMFWYRQDPGLGLRLIYFSYDVKMKEKGDIPEGYSVSREKKERFSLILESASTNQTSMYLCATSLDTQYFGPGTRLTVL.

The chain uses TRBV10-2 and TRBJ1-6; possibly TRBD1 for D (5 bases). Germline-derived CDR1 and CDR2 are WSHSY and SAAADI. Trimming took 6 bases from V and 7 from J, leaving 16 bases between them. This CDR3 comprises 15 residues. The CDR3 bases are TGCGCCAGCAGAGCTCCTGCCAGGGTAAATTCACCCCTCCACTTT. This codes for CASRAPARVNSPLHF.

V usage is TRBV4-2 and J usage is TRBJ2-1, with 8 bases lining up with TRBD2. Unmatched junction bases numbered 12, after V lost 4 bases and J lost 4 bases. The CDR3 is made up of 17 amino acids. Germline CDR1 and CDR2: LGHNA and YNFKEQ. The CDR3 here is CASSPSGQAGVYNEQFF. The DNA for the CDR3 is TGTGCCAGCAGCCCTTCTGGCCAAGCGGGAGTTTACAATGAGCAGTTCTTC.

The chain carries TRBV7-8 and TRBJ2-7; D unclear. Germline V CDR1 and CDR2: SGHVS, FQNEAQ. V lost 5 bases and J lost 2, with 22 bases in between. The CDR3 is 17 amino acids. In DNA form, the CDR3 reads TGTGCCAGCAGCCGAATCGAAATTTTGACACAGACCTACGAGCAGTACTTC. This gives the protein CASSRIEILTQTYEQYF.

This clonotype was recorded at least ten times. V usage is TRBV7-2 and J usage is TRBJ2-1, with 9 bases aligning to TRBD2. The CDR3 is 15 amino acids. The V and J ends lost 6 bases and 5 bases, in that order; junction bases with no gene match: 8. The germline V gene encodes CDR1 SGHTA and CDR2 FQGNSA. The CDR3 here is CASRRSGRRDNEQFF. The CDR3 nucleotides read TGTGCCAGCAGACGTAGCGGGAGAAGGGACAATGAGCAGTTCTTC.

The J gene is TRBJ1-1, the V gene TRBV18, with D unclear. V was pared by 6 bases and J by 0 bases, with 8 bases between. In germline, CDR1 is KGHSH, CDR2 LQKENI. CDR3 length equals 13 residues. As DNA, the CDR3 is TGTGCCAGCTCGCAGAAATTGAACACTGAAGCTTTCTTT. It translates to CASSQKLNTEAFF. Combining the CDR3 with reference TRBV18 and TRBJ1-1 gives the whole variable domain NAGVMQNPRHLVRRRGQEARLRCSPMKGHSHVYWYRQLPEEGLKFMVYLQKENIIDESGMPKERFSAEFPKEGPSILRIQQVVRGDSAAYFCASSQKLNTEAFFGQGTRLTVV.

This clonotype was recorded a few times. V is TRBV29-1 and J is TRBJ2-1; TRBD1 is a possible D gene (5 bases). V gave up 6 bases and J gave up 10 bases, with 25 bases separating them. The germline CDR1 and CDR2 sequences are SQVTM and ANQGSEA. The CDR3 is 15 residues long. The CDR3 nucleotides read TGCAGCGTGGCATGGGGCCATCCCCGAGTGTCCGAGCAGTTCTTC. Residues: CSVAWGHPRVSEQFF.

The rearrangement joins TRBV7-2 to TRBJ2-2, with TRBD1 as a possible D gene (6 bases). The CDR3 sequence is 15 residues long. CDR1 is SGHTA, CDR2 FQGNSA, per germline. V was shortened by 5 bases and J by 2 bases, with 12 bases between the two germline ends. This CDR3 is CASSLRGGNTGELFF. Here the CDR3 DNA reads TGTGCCAGCAGCCTCAGGGGCGGCAACACCGGGGAGCTGTTTTTT.